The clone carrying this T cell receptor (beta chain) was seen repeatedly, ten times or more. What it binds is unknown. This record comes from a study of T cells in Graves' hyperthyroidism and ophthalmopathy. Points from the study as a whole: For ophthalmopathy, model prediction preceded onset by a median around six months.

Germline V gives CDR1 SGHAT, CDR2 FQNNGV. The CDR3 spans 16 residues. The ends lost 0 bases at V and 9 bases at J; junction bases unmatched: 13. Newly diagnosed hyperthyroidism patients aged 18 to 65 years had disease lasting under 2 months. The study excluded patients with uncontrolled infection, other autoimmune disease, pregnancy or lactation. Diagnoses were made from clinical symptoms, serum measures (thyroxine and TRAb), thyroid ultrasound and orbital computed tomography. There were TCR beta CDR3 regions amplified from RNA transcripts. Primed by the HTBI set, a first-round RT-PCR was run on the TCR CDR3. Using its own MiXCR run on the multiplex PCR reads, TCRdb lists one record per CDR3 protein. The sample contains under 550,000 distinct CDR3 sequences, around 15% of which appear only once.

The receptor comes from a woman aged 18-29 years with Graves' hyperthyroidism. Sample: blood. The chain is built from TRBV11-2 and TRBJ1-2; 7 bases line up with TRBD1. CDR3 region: CASSLEPRGGTRSYTF. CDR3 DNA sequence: TGTGCCAGCAGCTTAGAGCCCAGGGGGGGTACTAGGAGCTACACCTTC.